The 4 T cell receptor beta chains given below trace back to one sample, sequenced in a study of blood T cell repertoires in COVID-19. The data were produced by immunoSEQ multiplex PCR, yet TCRdb's version contains in-frame clones alone and is incomplete. In the table there are roughly 220,000 clones, 80% to 90% of which are singletons. The source material was peripheral blood. These receptor sequences come from a man aged 30 to 39 who had recovered from COVID-19.

V gene TRBV5-8 combines with J gene TRBJ1-4; perhaps TRBD1 as D (6 bases). V was cut by 6 bases and J by 4 bases, with 13 bases left in between. Germline CDR1 is SGHTS and CDR2 is YDEGEE. The CDR3 loop spans 14 amino acids. The CDR3 sequence: CASIHTGFNEKLFF. The CDR3 DNA sequence: TGTGCCAGCATCCATACAGGGTTTAATGAAAAACTGTTTTTT.

This clone was observed a few times. The chain carries TRBV5-4 and TRBJ1-4, with TRBD1 matching over 9 bases. Trimming removed 6 bases from V and 5 bases from J; junction bases left unmatched: 11. The CDR3 has 16 amino acids. Germline assignment: CDR1 SGHNT and CDR2 YYREEE (reference sequence). The CDR3: CASKGQGGTGNEKLFF. DNA for the CDR3: TGTGCCAGCAAGGGACAGGGTGGGACCGGGAATGAAAAACTGTTTTTT.

This clone was seen a single time. This chain links TRBV7-6 with TRBJ1-1; D is undetermined. Germline CDR1 SGHVS, CDR2 FNYEAQ. The germline V and J ends were trimmed by 5 bases and 1 base, with 8 bases remaining between them. This CDR3 contains 13 residues. CDR3: CASSANKNTEAFF. CDR3 DNA: TGTGCCAGCAGCGCCAACAAGAACACTGAAGCTTTCTTT.

The V call is TRBV27, the J call TRBJ2-7, with D possibly matching TRBD1 (5 bases). Trimming pared 2 bases from V and 2 bases from J, leaving 19 bases between. Germline values: CDR1 MNHEY, CDR2 SMNVEV (reference sequence). This CDR3 contains 17 residues. In DNA, the CDR3 is TGTGCCAGCAGTTTACCTGGCCAGGGTAAAGCACCCTACGAGCAGTACTTC. Protein product: CASSLPGQGKAPYEQYF.